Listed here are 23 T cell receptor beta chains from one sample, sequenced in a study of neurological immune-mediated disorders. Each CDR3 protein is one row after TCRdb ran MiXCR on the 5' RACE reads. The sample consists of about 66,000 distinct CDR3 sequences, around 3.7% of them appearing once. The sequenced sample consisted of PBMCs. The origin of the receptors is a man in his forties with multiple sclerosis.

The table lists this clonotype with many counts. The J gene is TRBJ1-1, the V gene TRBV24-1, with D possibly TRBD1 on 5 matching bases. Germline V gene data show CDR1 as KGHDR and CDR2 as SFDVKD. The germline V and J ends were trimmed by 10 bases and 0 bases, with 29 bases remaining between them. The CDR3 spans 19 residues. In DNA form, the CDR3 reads TGTGCCACTTATTCCCCGAAAGGGACCTCCCCGAGAATGAACACTGAAGCTTTCTTT. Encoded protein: CATYSPKGTSPRMNTEAFF.

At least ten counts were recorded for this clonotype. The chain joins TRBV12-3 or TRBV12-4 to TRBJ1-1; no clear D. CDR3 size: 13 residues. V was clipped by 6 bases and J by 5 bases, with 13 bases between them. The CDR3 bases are TGTGCCAGCAGCTGGGGATTTAGGACTGAAGCTTTCTTT. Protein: CASSWGFRTEAFF.

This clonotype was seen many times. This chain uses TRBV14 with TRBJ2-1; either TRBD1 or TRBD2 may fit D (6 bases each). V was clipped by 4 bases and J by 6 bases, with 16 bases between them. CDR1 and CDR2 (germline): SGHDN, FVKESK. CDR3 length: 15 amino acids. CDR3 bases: TGTGCCAGCAGCCTTCAAGCCGGAGGGGGCAATGAGCAGTTCTTC. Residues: CASSLQAGGGNEQFF.

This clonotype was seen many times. The CDR3 sequence: CASSLIKETYNEQFF. The CDR3 nucleotides are TGTGCCAGCAGCTTGATAAAGGAGACCTACAATGAGCAGTTCTTC. The rearrangement links TRBV5-6 to TRBJ2-1; D is unresolved. CDR3 length equals 15 residues. V gave up 1 base and J gave up 2 bases, with 10 bases separating them. Germline assignment: CDR1 SGHDT and CDR2 YYEEEE.

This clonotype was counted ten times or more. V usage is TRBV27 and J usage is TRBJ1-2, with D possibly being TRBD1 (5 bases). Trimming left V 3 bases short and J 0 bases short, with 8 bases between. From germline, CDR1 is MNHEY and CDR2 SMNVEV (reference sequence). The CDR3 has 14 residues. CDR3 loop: CASSLTAANYGYTF. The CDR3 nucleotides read TGTGCCAGCAGTTTGACAGCGGCTAACTATGGCTACACCTTC.

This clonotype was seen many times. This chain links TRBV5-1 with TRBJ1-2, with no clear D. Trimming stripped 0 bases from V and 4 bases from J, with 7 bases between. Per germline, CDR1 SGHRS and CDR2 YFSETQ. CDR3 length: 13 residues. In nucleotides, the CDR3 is TGCGCCAGCAGCTTGGACGGACGCTATGGCTACACCTTC. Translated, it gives CASSLDGRYGYTF. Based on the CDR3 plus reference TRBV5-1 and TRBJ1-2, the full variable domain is KAGVTQTPRYLIKTRGQQVTLSCSPISGHRSVSWYQQTPGQGLQFLFEYFSETQRNKGNFPGRFSGRQFSNSRSEMNVSTLELGDSALYLCASSLDGRYGYTFGSGTRLTVV.

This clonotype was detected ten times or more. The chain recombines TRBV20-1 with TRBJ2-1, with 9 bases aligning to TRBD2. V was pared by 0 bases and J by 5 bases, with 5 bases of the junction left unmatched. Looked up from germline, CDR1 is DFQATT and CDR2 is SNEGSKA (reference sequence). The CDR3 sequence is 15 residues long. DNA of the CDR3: TGCAGTGCTAGAGATATCGCTAGCGGGGACAATGAGCAGTTCTTC. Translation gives CSARDIASGDNEQFF.

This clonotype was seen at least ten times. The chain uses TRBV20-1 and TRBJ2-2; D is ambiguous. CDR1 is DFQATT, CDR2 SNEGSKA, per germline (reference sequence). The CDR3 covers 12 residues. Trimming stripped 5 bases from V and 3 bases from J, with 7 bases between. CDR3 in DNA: TGCAGTGCTCCGGGCTACACCGGGGAGCTGTTTTTT. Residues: CSAPGYTGELFF.

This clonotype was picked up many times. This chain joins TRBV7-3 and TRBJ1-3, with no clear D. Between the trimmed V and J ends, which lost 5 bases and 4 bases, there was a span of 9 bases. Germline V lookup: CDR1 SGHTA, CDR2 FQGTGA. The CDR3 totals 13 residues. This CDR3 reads CASSPTSGNTIYF. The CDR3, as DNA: TGTGCCAGCAGCCCAACCTCCGGAAACACCATATATTTT.

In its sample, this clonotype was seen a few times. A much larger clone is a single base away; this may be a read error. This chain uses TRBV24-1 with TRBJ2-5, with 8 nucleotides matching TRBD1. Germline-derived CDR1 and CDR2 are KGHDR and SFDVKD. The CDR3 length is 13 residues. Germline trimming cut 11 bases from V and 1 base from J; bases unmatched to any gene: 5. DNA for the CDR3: TGTGCCAACAGGGGGACAGTCCAAGAGACCCAGTACTTC. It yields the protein CANRGTVQETQYF.

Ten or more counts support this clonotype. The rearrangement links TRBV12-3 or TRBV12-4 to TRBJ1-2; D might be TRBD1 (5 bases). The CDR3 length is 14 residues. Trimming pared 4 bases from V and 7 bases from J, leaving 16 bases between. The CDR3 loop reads CASSWGGLSAGYTF. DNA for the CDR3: TGTGCCAGCAGTTGGGGGGGGTTGTCAGCTGGCTACACCTTC.

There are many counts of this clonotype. The CDR3: CASSLGAGGYTF. CDR3 DNA: TGTGCCAGCAGTTTAGGGGCGGGAGGCTACACCTTC. V gene TRBV12-3 or TRBV12-4 combines with J gene TRBJ1-2, with D unclear. V was clipped by 1 base and J by 8 bases, with 8 bases between them. CDR3 length equals 12 residues.

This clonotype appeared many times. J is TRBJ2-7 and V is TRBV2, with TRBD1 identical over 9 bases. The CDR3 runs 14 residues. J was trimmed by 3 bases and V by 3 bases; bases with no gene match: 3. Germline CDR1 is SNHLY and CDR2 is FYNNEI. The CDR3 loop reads CASSEKTGGYEQYF. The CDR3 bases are TGTGCCAGCAGTGAGAAGACAGGGGGCTACGAGCAGTACTTC.

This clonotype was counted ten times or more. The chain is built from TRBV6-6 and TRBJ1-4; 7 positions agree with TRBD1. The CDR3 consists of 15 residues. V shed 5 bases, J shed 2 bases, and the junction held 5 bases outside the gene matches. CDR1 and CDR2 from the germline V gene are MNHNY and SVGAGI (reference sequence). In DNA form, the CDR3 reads TGTGCCAGCAGTCCCCGACAGGGTACTAATGAAAAACTGTTTTTT. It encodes CASSPRQGTNEKLFF.

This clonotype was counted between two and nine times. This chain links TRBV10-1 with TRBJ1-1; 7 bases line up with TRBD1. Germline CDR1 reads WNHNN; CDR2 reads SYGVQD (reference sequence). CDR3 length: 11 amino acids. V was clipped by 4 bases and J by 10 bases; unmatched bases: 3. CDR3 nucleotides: TGCGCCAGCAGTGGACAGGGCGCAGCTTTCTTT. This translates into CASSGQGAAFF.

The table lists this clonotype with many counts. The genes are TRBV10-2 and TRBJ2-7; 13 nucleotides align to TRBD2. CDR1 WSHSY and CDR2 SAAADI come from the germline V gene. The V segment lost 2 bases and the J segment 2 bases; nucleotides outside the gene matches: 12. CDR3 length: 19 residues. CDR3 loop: CASSEPWTSGSGPTYEQYF. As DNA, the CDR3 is TGCGCCAGCAGTGAGCCATGGACTAGCGGGAGCGGTCCCACCTACGAGCAGTACTTC.

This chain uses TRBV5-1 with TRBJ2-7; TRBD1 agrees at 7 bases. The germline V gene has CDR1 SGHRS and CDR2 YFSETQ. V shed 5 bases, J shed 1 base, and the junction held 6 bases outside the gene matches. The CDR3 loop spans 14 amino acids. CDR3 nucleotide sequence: TGCGCCAGCAGAACCCCGGGACAGTCCTACGAGCAGTACTTC. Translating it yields CASRTPGQSYEQYF.

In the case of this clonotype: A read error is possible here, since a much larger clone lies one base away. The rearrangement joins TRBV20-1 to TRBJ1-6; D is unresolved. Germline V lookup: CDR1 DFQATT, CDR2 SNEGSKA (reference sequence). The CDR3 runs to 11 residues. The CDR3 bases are TGCAGTGCTCCCCAGTCCCGCAGCTTCAACTTT. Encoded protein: CSAPQSRSFNF.

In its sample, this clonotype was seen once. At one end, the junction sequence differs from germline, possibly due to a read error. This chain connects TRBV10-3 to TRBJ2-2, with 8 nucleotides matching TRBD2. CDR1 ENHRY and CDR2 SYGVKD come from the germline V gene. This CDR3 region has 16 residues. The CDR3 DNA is TGTGCCACCAGTGCCTTGGATAGCGGGATTCCCGGGGAGCTGTTTTTT. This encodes CATSALDSGIPGELFF.

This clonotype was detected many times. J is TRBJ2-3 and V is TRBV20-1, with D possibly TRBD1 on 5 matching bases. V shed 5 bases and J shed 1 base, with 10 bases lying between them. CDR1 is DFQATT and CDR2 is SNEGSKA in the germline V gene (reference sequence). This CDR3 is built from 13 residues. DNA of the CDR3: TGCAGTGCTCCCAGGGATGGCACAGATACGCAGTATTTT. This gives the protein CSAPRDGTDTQYF.

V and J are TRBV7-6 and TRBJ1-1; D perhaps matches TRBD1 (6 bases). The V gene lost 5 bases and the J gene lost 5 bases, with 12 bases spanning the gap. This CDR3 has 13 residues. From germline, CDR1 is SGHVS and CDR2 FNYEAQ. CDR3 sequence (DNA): TGTGCCAGCAGCGGTTACAGGGAAACTGAAGCTTTCTTT. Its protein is CASSGYRETEAFF. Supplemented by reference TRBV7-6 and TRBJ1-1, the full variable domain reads GAGVSQSPRYKVTKRGQDVALRCDPISGHVSLYWYRQALGQGPEFLTYFNYEAQQDKSGLPNDRFSAERPEGSISTLTIQRTEQRDSAMYRCASSGYRETEAFFGQGTRLTVV.

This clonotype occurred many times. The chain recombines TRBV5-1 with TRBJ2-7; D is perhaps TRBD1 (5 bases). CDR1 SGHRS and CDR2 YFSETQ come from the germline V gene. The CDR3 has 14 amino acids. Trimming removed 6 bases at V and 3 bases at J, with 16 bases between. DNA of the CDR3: TGCGCCAGCAAAGAAGGGGCAGGGAACTACGAGCAGTACTTC. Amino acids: CASKEGAGNYEQYF.

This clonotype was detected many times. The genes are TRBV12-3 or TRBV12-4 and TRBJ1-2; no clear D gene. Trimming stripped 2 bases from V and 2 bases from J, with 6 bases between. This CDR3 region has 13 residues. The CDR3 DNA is TGTGCCAGCAGTTTACAGTCCAACTATGGCTACACCTTC. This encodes CASSLQSNYGYTF.